A selection of T cell receptor beta chains follows, all from one sample in a study of CD8+ T cells in alopecia areata. Produced via immunoSEQ multiplex PCR; TCRdb's table is partial and in-frame only. The sample includes some 170,000 clones, roughly 70% seen only once; the top ten take over 10%. The source material was CD8+ T cells sorted from blood, sampled at week 0. The source of these receptors is a human donor with alopecia areata. Each CDR3 is given with its conserved first and last residue. The D gene is left open where the match is weak. The size of a clone is reported for some rows only, either as once, few or many, or as a class for expanded clones.

d_call	v_call	j_call	clone_size	cdr3_aa	cdr3_nt
TRBD1	TRBV30	TRBJ1-4	few	CAWSGQGAPIVFF	TGTGCCTGGAGTGGACAGGGGGCCCCAATTGTGTTTTTT
-	TRBV5-1	TRBJ2-3	-	CARPVGTQYF	TGCGCCAGGCCGGTGGGAACGCAGTATTTT
-	TRBV29-1	TRBJ1-1	few	CSVVRGNTEAFF	TGCAGCGTTGTTCGGGGGAACACTGAAGCTTTCTTT
-	TRBV9	TRBJ1-1	-	CASSIMDLEAFF	TGTGCCAGCAGCATCATGGACCTTGAAGCTTTCTTT
-	TRBV29-1	TRBJ2-2	-	CSVPLTEGANTGELFF	TGCAGCGTACCATTAACTGAGGGGGCGAACACCGGGGAGCTGTTTTTT
-	TRBV27	TRBJ1-1	-	CASSFGGSQNTEAFF	TGTGCCAGCAGTTTCGGGGGGTCTCAAAACACTGAAGCTTTCTTT
-	TRBV29-1	TRBJ2-1	few	CSVDRTIIDNEQFF	TGCAGCGTTGACCGGACAATCATCGACAATGAGCAGTTCTTC
-	TRBV29-1	TRBJ1-2	few	CSVPADYGYTF	TGCAGCGTTCCGGCAGACTATGGCTACACCTTC
-	TRBV10-3	TRBJ1-2	-	CAISESNRELLYGYTF	TGTGCCATCAGTGAGTCAAACCGGGAGCTCCTCTATGGCTACACCTTC
-	TRBV9	TRBJ2-3	-	CASSVVAPDTQYF	TGTGCCAGCAGCGTAGTCGCCCCGGATACGCAGTATTTT
-	TRBV30	TRBJ1-2	few	CAWSGTRNYGYTF	TGTGCCTGGAGTGGGACAAGGAACTATGGCTACACCTTC
-	TRBV30	TRBJ1-6	-	CAWGPNRSPLHF	TGTGCCTGGGGACCCAATCGTTCACCCCTCCACTTT
-	TRBV19	TRBJ2-1	-	CASSISGSYNEQFF	TGTGCCAGTAGCATCAGTGGTTCCTACAATGAGCAGTTCTTC
-	TRBV14	TRBJ2-7	-	CASSQGSYYEQYF	TGTGCCAGCAGCCAAGGAAGTTACTACGAGCAGTACTTC
-	TRBV10-3	TRBJ2-3	-	CAISESTLSGRMDTQYF	TGTGCCATCAGTGAGTCCACATTGTCGGGCCGCATGGATACGCAGTATTTT
TRBD1	TRBV27	TRBJ1-6	-	CASRPGTGFLPLHF	TGTGCCAGCAGACCCGGGACAGGGTTTCTACCCCTCCACTTT
-	TRBV6-6	TRBJ1-5	-	CASSYSRQALDQPQHF	TGTGCCAGCAGTTACTCCCGACAGGCCCTCGATCAGCCCCAGCATTTT
-	TRBV9	TRBJ1-1	-	CASSVATGLTEAFF	TGTGCCAGCAGCGTAGCAACGGGCTTGACTGAAGCTTTCTTT
TRBD1	TRBV5-6	TRBJ1-2	-	CASSLGSGGAYGYTF	TGTGCCAGCAGCTTGGGCTCAGGGGGGGCCTATGGCTACACCTTC
-	TRBV7-2	TRBJ2-1	-	CASSEWRVMDEQFF	TGTGCCAGCAGCGAGTGGCGGGTTATGGATGAGCAGTTCTTC
-	TRBV11-2	TRBJ2-1	-	CASSWGAGEQFF	TGTGCCAGCAGCTGGGGAGCGGGTGAGCAGTTCTTC
-	TRBV7-6	TRBJ2-5	-	CASSLEVGETQYF	TGTGCCAGCAGCTTGGAGGTGGGCGAGACCCAGTACTTC
-	TRBV5-6	TRBJ2-6	-	CASSFGTGANVLTF	TGTGCCAGCAGCTTCGGGACAGGGGCCAACGTCCTGACTTTC
TRBD1	TRBV2	TRBJ2-7	few	CASRTTGGDYEQYF	TGTGCCAGCAGAACGACAGGGGGAGACTACGAGCAGTACTTC
TRBD1	TRBV29-1	TRBJ2-7	-	CSTRGNRGNEQYF	TGCAGCACCCGGGGAAACAGGGGAAACGAGCAGTACTTC
-	TRBV5-6	TRBJ1-5	-	CASSLGLGRQPQHF	TGTGCCAGCAGCTTGGGACTGGGAAGGCAGCCCCAGCATTTT
-	TRBV7-9	TRBJ2-3	few	CASSLGAGDTQYF	TGTGCCAGCAGCTTGGGGGCCGGAGATACGCAGTATTTT
-	TRBV29-1	TRBJ2-1	few	CSVEDSSYNEQFF	TGCAGCGTTGAAGATAGTTCCTACAATGAGCAGTTCTTC
-	TRBV27	TRBJ1-5	few	CASSEWSNQPQHF	TGTGCCAGCAGTGAGTGGAGCAATCAGCCCCAGCATTTT
-	TRBV29-1	TRBJ2-2	-	CSVAGGVTGELFF	TGCAGCGTTGCGGGGGGCGTAACCGGGGAGCTGTTTTTT
-	TRBV19	TRBJ2-7	few	CASSMQRGYEQYF	TGTGCCAGTAGTATGCAAAGGGGGTACGAGCAGTACTTC
-	TRBV27	TRBJ2-1	-	CASSLYNTGREQFF	TGTGCCAGCAGTTTATACAACACAGGGCGTGAGCAGTTCTTC
-	TRBV29-1	TRBJ2-1	-	CSVEHRGDWMFF	TGCAGCGTTGAGCATAGGGGAGACTGGATGTTCTTC
-	TRBV4-2	TRBJ2-7	few	CASSQATGSPYEQYF	TGTGCCAGCAGCCAAGCAACAGGCAGCCCGTACGAGCAGTACTTC
-	TRBV11-1	TRBJ2-3	few	CASSRRRGLDTQYF	TGTGCCAGCAGCCGCAGGAGGGGGTTAGATACGCAGTATTTT
TRBD1	TRBV5-1	TRBJ2-7	-	CASSLGTPGQGAYEQYF	TGCGCCAGCAGCTTGGGGACCCCGGGACAGGGGGCCTACGAGCAGTACTTC
-	TRBV11-2	TRBJ2-3	-	CASGRGQGGGYF	TGTGCCAGCGGACGGGGCCAGGGAGGGGGGTATTTT
TRBD1	TRBV7-9	TRBJ2-7	-	CASSLGDRGLYEQYF	TGTGCCAGCAGCTTAGGGGACAGGGGGCTCTACGAGCAGTACTTC
TRBD1	TRBV29-1	TRBJ1-2	-	CSVEGRDSTNYGYTF	TGCAGCGTTGAAGGGCGGGACAGCACTAACTATGGCTACACCTTC
-	TRBV7-6	TRBJ1-5	once	CASSHGTNQPQHF	TGTGCCAGCAGCCACGGGACAAATCAGCCCCAGCATTTT
-	TRBV11-1	TRBJ2-3	-	CASSHKAEVKSVITDTQYF	TGTGCCAGCAGCCATAAAGCGGAAGTGAAGAGTGTTATTACAGATACGCAGTATTTT
-	TRBV30	TRBJ1-5	-	CAWSEDRSAIQPQHF	TGTGCCTGGAGCGAGGACAGATCCGCTATCCAGCCCCAGCATTTT
-	TRBV6-6	TRBJ1-2	-	CASNPVVRDGYTF	TGTGCCAGCAATCCGGTGGTGAGGGATGGCTACACCTTC
TRBD1	TRBV30	TRBJ1-1	-	CAWSETGAIFVNTEAFF	TGTGCCTGGAGTGAGACAGGGGCCATTTTTGTCAACACTGAAGCTTTCTTT
-	TRBV15	TRBJ2-1	-	CATSSRRAEQFF	TGTGCCACCAGCTCCCGGCGAGCCGAGCAGTTCTTC
-	TRBV29-1	TRBJ1-2	once	CSVEGAENYGYTF	TGCAGCGTTGAGGGGGCTGAAAACTATGGCTACACCTTC
-	TRBV5-6	TRBJ2-1	few	CASSTGTGFNEQFF	TGTGCCAGCAGCACCGGGACGGGATTTAATGAGCAGTTCTTC